One sample yielded the 27 T cell receptor beta chains listed below, sequenced in a study of blood T cell repertoires in COVID-19 (TCRdb year 2020). Library construction relied on the immunoSEQ multiplex PCR assay. The table was pulled from immuneACCESS by TCRdb, which kept in-frame rearrangements only. Such tables lose some clones; where checked, under half of the loss comes from unresolved V genes, and the rest has no known cause. Here the sample has approximately 230,000 clones; approximately 80% occur a single time. In total, the top ten clones hold just under 20% of the sample. Sequencing used peripheral blood. Receptors originate from a man aged 25 to 40 with active or convalescent COVID-19.

The chain carries TRBV5-1 and TRBJ1-1, with D possibly being TRBD1 (5 bases). This CDR3 is built from 15 residues. From germline, CDR1 is SGHRS and CDR2 YFSETQ. Trimming pared 0 bases from V and 1 base from J, leaving 10 bases between. This CDR3 reads CASSLAPGGNTEAFF. Written as DNA, the CDR3 is TGCGCCAGCAGCTTGGCTCCGGGGGGGAACACTGAAGCTTTCTTT.

The chain carries TRBV28 and TRBJ2-5; a weak D match, TRBD2 (6 bases). This CDR3 has 14 amino acids. Germline CDR1 MDHEN, CDR2 SYDVKM. The V end lost 5 bases, the J end lost 5 bases, and 15 bases lay between the germline ends. The CDR3 bases are TGTGCCAGCAGTGATTCGGCGGGATCGGAGACCCAGTACTTC. Translating gives CASSDSAGSETQYF.

As DNA, the CDR3 is TGTGCCAGCAGCGTAGGAGCAGGGGTCTATGGCTACACCTTC. Its translation is CASSVGAGVYGYTF. This chain uses TRBV7-9 with TRBJ1-2; TRBD1 might be the D (6 bases). The V end lost 5 bases, the J end lost 4 bases, and 14 bases lay between the germline ends. Germline-derived CDR1 and CDR2 are SEHNR and FQNEAQ (reference sequence). The CDR3 length is 14 residues.

This clone is a singleton in its sample. This chain links TRBV20-1 with TRBJ1-2; D unclear. V lost 3 bases and J 7 bases, leaving 18 bases between the germline ends. The CDR3 length is 14 residues. From germline, CDR1 is DFQATT and CDR2 SNEGSKA (reference sequence). The CDR3 DNA is TGCAGTGCTAGTTGGGCCCCGCAATTGGGTGGCTACACCTTC. Translation gives CSASWAPQLGGYTF.

The rearrangement uses TRBV6-5 and TRBJ1-2; 8 nucleotides agree with TRBD1. V trimming: 11 bases; J trimming: 5 bases; junction bases outside the gene matches: 10. CDR3 size: 13 residues. Germline CDR1 and CDR2: MNHEY and SVGAGI. The DNA of the CDR3 is TGTGCCGGACGGACAGGGTTGGCGTATGGCTACACCTTC. Its protein product is CAGRTGLAYGYTF.

The V gene is TRBV18, the J gene TRBJ1-1; possibly TRBD1 for D (5 bases). V was trimmed by 6 bases and J by 1 base, leaving 9 bases between them. The CDR3 spans 13 residues. Germline lookup yields CDR1 KGHSH and CDR2 LQKENI. CDR3 region: CASSLQENTEAFF. The CDR3 nucleotides are TGTGCCAGCTCCCTACAGGAGAACACTGAAGCTTTCTTT.

This chain links TRBV7-9 with TRBJ1-6; 8 nucleotides line up with TRBD1. Germline CDR1 reads SEHNR; CDR2 reads FQNEAQ (reference sequence). V lost 4 bases and J lost 6; bases outside the gene matches: 8. The CDR3 sequence is 16 residues long. This chain's CDR3 is CASSSPPGQANSPLHF. The CDR3 region has the DNA TGTGCCAGCAGCTCTCCCCCGGGACAGGCTAATTCACCCCTCCACTTT.

In the case of this clone: Its ends do not fully match the called genes, so a read error is possible. V usage is TRBV6-5 and J usage is TRBJ1-5, with 7 bases matching TRBD1. The CDR3 covers 15 residues. Germline V gene data show CDR1 as MNHEY and CDR2 as SVGAGI. The CDR3 is CASSAGRGRNQPQHF. CDR3 coding DNA: TGCGCCAGCAGCGCGGGCAGGGGGAGGAATCAGCCCCAGCATTTT.

J is TRBJ2-3 and V is TRBV27; 8 bases align to TRBD2. V shed 4 bases and J 4 bases; nucleotides not matched to a gene: 4. Germline assignment: CDR1 MNHEY and CDR2 SMNVEV (reference sequence). The CDR3 totals 14 residues. CDR3 in amino acids: CASSSLAGPDTQYF. The CDR3 region has the DNA TGTGCCAGCAGTTCGCTAGCGGGCCCAGATACGCAGTATTTT.

This clone has more than one count but fewer than ten. The rearrangement joins TRBV28 to TRBJ1-5, with D uncertain. The CDR3 has 14 residues. Germline V gene data show CDR1 as MDHEN and CDR2 as SYDVKM. V shed 3 bases and J shed 3 bases, with 9 bases lying between them. The CDR3 region has the DNA TGTGCCAGCAGTTTTTCAGACTCCAATCAGCCCCAGCATTTT. Residues: CASSFSDSNQPQHF.

The gene calls are TRBV18 and TRBJ2-2; the D is unclear. This CDR3 region has 13 residues. From germline, CDR1 is KGHSH and CDR2 LQKENI. Trimming took off 3 bases at V and 10 bases at J, with 12 bases between the two ends. The DNA of the CDR3 is TGTGCCAGCTCACCCGGTGCCCTTCAGGAGCTGTTTTTT. Amino acid sequence: CASSPGALQELFF.

CDR3 sequence (DNA): TGTGCCAGCAGCCGGACAGGGATGAACACTGAAGCTTTCTTT. This encodes CASSRTGMNTEAFF. The rearrangement joins TRBV7-9 to TRBJ1-1, with 8 nucleotides matching TRBD1. Germline assignment: CDR1 SEHNR and CDR2 FQNEAQ (reference sequence). The junction had 2 bases not matched to a gene; V was cut back by 5 bases and J by 0 bases. The CDR3 runs to 14 residues.

The chain is built from TRBV29-1 and TRBJ2-7; D unclear. This CDR3 has 12 residues. The V gene's germline CDR1 is SQVTM and CDR2 ANQGSEA. Deletions cut 1 base from V and 0 bases from J, with 4 bases between. The chain's CDR3 is CSVEVSSYEQYF. DNA for the CDR3: TGCAGCGTTGAAGTGAGCTCCTACGAGCAGTACTTC.

The genes are TRBV7-2 and TRBJ2-1; D is possibly TRBD2 (5 bases). The CDR3 has 17 residues. Germline V lookup: CDR1 SGHTA, CDR2 FQGNSA. The ends were cut back, 5 bases at V and 0 bases at J, with 17 bases in the middle. The CDR3 here is CASSPGRVGSSYNEQFF. CDR3 coding DNA: TGTGCCAGCAGCCCCGGGCGGGTGGGGAGCTCCTACAATGAGCAGTTCTTC.

The V and J genes are TRBV4-1 and TRBJ1-2, with TRBD1 matching 11 bases. The CDR3 length is 17 residues. The germline CDR1 and CDR2 sequences are MGHRA and YSYEKL. With V trimmed by 4 bases and J by 2 bases, 9 bases remained unmatched. The CDR3 is CASSPPPGQGGNYGYTF. DNA for the CDR3: TGCGCCAGCAGCCCGCCCCCGGGACAGGGGGGAAACTATGGCTACACCTTC.

V is TRBV6-5 and J is TRBJ1-4, with 9 bases that match TRBD1. Germline assignment: CDR1 MNHEY and CDR2 SVGAGI. The junction had 3 bases not matched to a gene; V was cut back by 6 bases and J by 7 bases. The CDR3 has 13 residues. This chain's CDR3 is CASRGQGTEKLFF. In nucleotides, the CDR3 is TGTGCCAGCAGGGGACAGGGTACTGAAAAACTGTTTTTT.

This sequence joins TRBV15 and TRBJ2-7, with 8 bases matching TRBD1. V gave up 3 bases and J gave up 1 base; unmatched junction bases: 8. Germline V gene lookup returns CDR1 LNHNV and CDR2 YYDKDF (reference sequence). This CDR3 region has 16 residues. CDR3 DNA sequence: TGTGCCACCAGCAGGGGTGGGACAGGAGTTTCCTACGAGCAGTACTTC. Its protein product is CATSRGGTGVSYEQYF. The full variable domain, completed using reference TRBV15 and TRBJ2-7, is DAMVIQNPRYQVTQFGKPVTLSCSQTLNHNVMYWYQQKSSQAPKLLFHYYDKDFNNEADTPDNFQSRRPNTSFCFLDIRSPGLGDTAMYLCATSRGGTGVSYEQYFGPGTRLTVT.

This chain links TRBV6-2 or TRBV6-3 with TRBJ1-5; maybe TRBD1 (5 bases). Germline CDR1 reads MNHEY; CDR2 reads SVGEGT. The CDR3 covers 15 residues. The ends were cut back, 0 bases at V and 6 bases at J, with 12 bases in the middle. CDR3 DNA sequence: TGTGCCAGCAGTTACTCTTCTCAGGGAGGTCAGCCCCAGCATTTT. Its translation is CASSYSSQGGQPQHF.

The chain recombines TRBV7-3 with TRBJ2-1, with D maybe TRBD2 (6 bases). Germline V CDR1 and CDR2: SGHTA, FQGTGA. Deletions cut 1 base from V and 7 bases from J, with 14 bases between. The CDR3 totals 15 residues. The CDR3 spells CASSLNDGGWNEQFF. The CDR3 bases are TGTGCCAGCAGCTTAAACGATGGGGGGTGGAATGAGCAGTTCTTC.

V gene TRBV6-8 combines with J gene TRBJ1-2; TRBD1 matches at 7 bases. The V segment lost 0 bases and the J segment 8 bases; nucleotides outside the gene matches: 3. CDR3 length equals 13 residues. CDR1 and CDR2 from the germline V gene are MNHGY and SAAAGT. CDR3 loop: CASSYSKGAGYTF. For the CDR3, the DNA is TGTGCCAGCAGTTACTCGAAGGGGGCCGGCTACACCTTC.

The V call is TRBV6-4, the J call TRBJ2-7, with D perhaps matching TRBD1 (5 bases). The CDR3 extends over 13 amino acids. Deletions cut 5 bases from V and 3 bases from J, with 11 bases between. The V gene's germline CDR1 is MRHNA and CDR2 SNTAGT. CDR3 sequence: CASSRQTVYEQYF. CDR3 nucleotides: TGTGCCAGCAGTCGACAGACGGTCTACGAGCAGTACTTC.

V usage is TRBV7-2 and J usage is TRBJ1-2; weak D call: TRBD1 (5 bases). With 5 bases removed from V and 8 bases from J, the gap between germline ends came to 15 bases. CDR3 length equals 13 residues. Germline CDR1 is SGHTA and CDR2 is FQGNSA. The CDR3 DNA reads as TGTGCCAGCAGCCGAAGGGACTCGACCGGCTACACCTTC. Translated, it gives CASSRRDSTGYTF.

V usage is TRBV7-2 and J usage is TRBJ2-1; D is undetermined. In germline, CDR1 is SGHTA, CDR2 FQGNSA. V lost 4 bases, J lost 1 base, and 8 bases lay in between. CDR3 length equals 14 residues. The CDR3 region is CASSSRASYNEQFF. The CDR3 nucleotides read TGTGCCAGCAGCTCGAGAGCGTCCTACAATGAGCAGTTCTTC.

The chain uses TRBV18 and TRBJ2-5, with D perhaps TRBD1 (5 bases). CDR1 is KGHSH and CDR2 is LQKENI in the germline V gene. This CDR3 spans 16 amino acids. V dropped 0 bases and J dropped 2 bases, with 13 bases sitting between them. The DNA for the CDR3 is TGTGCCAGCTCACCACCGGGAAAGGGGCAACAAGAGACCCAGTACTTC. As protein: CASSPPGKGQQETQYF. The full variable domain, with the rest looked up from reference TRBV18 and TRBJ2-5, is NAGVMQNPRHLVRRRGQEARLRCSPMKGHSHVYWYRQLPEEGLKFMVYLQKENIIDESGMPKERFSAEFPKEGPSILRIQQVVRGDSAAYFCASSPPGKGQQETQYFGPGTRLLVL.

V usage is TRBV6-5 and J usage is TRBJ1-3; 9 nucleotides align to TRBD1. V was pared by 7 bases and J by 6 bases, with 10 bases of the junction left unmatched. The CDR3 length is 15 residues. Germline CDR1 reads MNHEY; CDR2 reads SVGAGI. This CDR3 is CASTLTGGNENTIYF. The CDR3 coding sequence is TGTGCCAGCACCCTGACAGGGGGTAATGAAAACACCATATATTTT.

The rearrangement joins TRBV27 to TRBJ2-2; the D gene is possibly TRBD2 (5 bases). The CDR3 covers 19 residues. V gave up 3 bases and J gave up 2 bases, with 22 bases separating them. In germline, CDR1 is MNHEY, CDR2 SMNVEV (reference sequence). Here the CDR3 reads CASSFSFRLSGLNTGELFF. The DNA of the CDR3 is TGTGCCAGCAGTTTTTCCTTCCGCCTCTCTGGACTTAACACCGGGGAGCTGTTTTTT.

Comment on this clone: The same CDR3 can be traced to other DNA sequences in this sample. The V and J genes are TRBV12-3 or TRBV12-4 and TRBJ2-1; D unresolved. The CDR3 length is 13 residues. The V end lost 1 base, the J end lost 6 bases, and 7 bases lay between the germline ends. The CDR3 DNA follows: TGTGCCAGCAGTTTAGGACGGGTCAATGAGCAGTTCTTC. It encodes CASSLGRVNEQFF.